The 20 T cell receptor beta chains below all came from one sample that was sequenced in a study of cytomegalovirus exposure and HLA in healthy donors. TCRdb's copy holds only in-frame clones and misses some; the assay was immunoSEQ multiplex PCR. The sample includes over 85,000 clones, roughly 90% seen only once; the top ten take more than 1.4%. Input material: PBMCs. These receptors were taken from a woman in her twenties or thirties in good health and CMV-seropositive.

This clone was detected a few times. The chain couples TRBV2 to TRBJ1-2, with D possibly TRBD1 on 6 matching bases. Germline CDR1 SNHLY, CDR2 FYNNEI. The length of the CDR3 is 14 residues. Trimming removed 5 bases at V and 4 bases at J, with 14 bases between. The CDR3 region has the DNA TGTGCCAGCAGTACGCCGGGACACAGCTATGGCTACACCTTC. Amino acid sequence: CASSTPGHSYGYTF.

The DNA of the CDR3 is TGTGCCACGGGGAAGGCTAGCGGAGCCTACGAGCAGTACTTC. It specifies CATGKASGAYEQYF. V gene TRBV15 combines with J gene TRBJ2-7; 7 bases align to TRBD2. The CDR3 spans 14 residues. Looked up from germline, CDR1 is LNHNV and CDR2 is YYDKDF (reference sequence). Losses at the gene ends were 9 bases for V and 2 bases for J; bases not matched to a gene: 10.

This sequence joins TRBV5-1 and TRBJ1-1; 7 nucleotides align to TRBD1. Germline CDR1 is SGHRS and CDR2 is YFSETQ. V gave up 4 bases and J gave up 8 bases; unmatched junction bases: 11. The CDR3 has 14 residues. CDR3 sequence: CASSRDRAGGEAFF. The CDR3 bases are TGCGCCAGCAGCCGAGACAGGGCAGGGGGAGAAGCTTTCTTT.

The chain carries TRBV5-1 and TRBJ2-7; 9 nucleotides align to TRBD2. The CDR3 has 16 residues. The germline V gene encodes CDR1 SGHRS and CDR2 YFSETQ. V lost 1 base, J lost 0 bases, and 5 bases stayed unmatched. CDR3 nucleotides: TGCGCCAGCAGCTTGTCTCTAGCGGGACTCTCCTACGAGCAGTACTTC. Encoded protein: CASSLSLAGLSYEQYF.

V and J are TRBV15 and TRBJ1-3; 7 nucleotides agree with TRBD1. Germline CDR1 and CDR2: LNHNV and YYDKDF (reference sequence). J lost 4 bases, V lost 0 bases, and 21 bases had no gene match. The CDR3 is 21 amino acids. CDR3 loop: CATSRERRFRGALAAGNTIYF. CDR3 nucleotides: TGTGCCACCAGCAGAGAAAGGAGGTTCAGGGGGGCCCTGGCAGCGGGAAACACCATATATTTT.

The rearrangement links TRBV27 to TRBJ1-2; D is possibly TRBD1 (5 bases). This CDR3 region has 13 residues. The V gene's germline CDR1 is MNHEY and CDR2 SMNVEV (reference sequence). Trimming removed 6 bases from V and 4 bases from J, with 12 bases in between. CDR3 loop: CASSWGGSYGYTF. The CDR3 DNA follows: TGTGCCAGCAGCTGGGGGGGGTCCTATGGCTACACCTTC.

The rearrangement links TRBV28 to TRBJ2-2; D remains unclear. V gave up 3 bases and J gave up 0 bases, with 5 bases separating them. CDR1 is MDHEN, CDR2 SYDVKM, per germline. This CDR3 region has 14 residues. CDR3 sequence: CASSFRANTGELFF. The CDR3 DNA sequence: TGTGCCAGCAGTTTTCGGGCGAACACCGGGGAGCTGTTTTTT.

This chain links TRBV30 with TRBJ2-7; possible D gene TRBD1, 5 bases. The V end lost 0 bases, the J end lost 3 bases, and 12 bases lay between the germline ends. Germline loops: CDR1 GTSNPN, CDR2 SVGIG (reference sequence). The CDR3 contains 14 residues. The CDR3 DNA reads TGTGCCTGGAGTGTACAGGAGCTAGTCTACGAGCAGTACTTC. Translating it yields CAWSVQELVYEQYF.

This clone was found many times. The chain couples TRBV5-1 to TRBJ1-2; TRBD1 matches 8 bases. Germline CDR1 and CDR2: SGHRS and YFSETQ. The ends lost 4 bases at V and 8 bases at J; junction bases unmatched: 10. CDR3 length: 14 residues. The CDR3 region is CASSQGTGSEGYTF. In DNA, the CDR3 is TGCGCCAGCAGCCAAGGGACAGGTTCTGAGGGCTACACCTTC.

V usage is TRBV30 and J usage is TRBJ1-2; D is perhaps TRBD1 (5 bases). CDR1 GTSNPN and CDR2 SVGIG come from the germline V gene (reference sequence). This CDR3 contains 13 residues. The V end was cut by 0 bases, the J end by 8 bases, with 13 bases between. The CDR3 coding sequence is TGTGCCTGGAGTGTAAGGGGCCCTCTCGGCTACACCTTC. Translated, it gives CAWSVRGPLGYTF.

The chain employs TRBV7-9 and TRBJ2-7; 7 bases are shared with TRBD1. The germline V gene encodes CDR1 SEHNR and CDR2 FQNEAQ (reference sequence). V dropped 5 bases and J dropped 2; count of bases not matched to a gene: 6. The CDR3 is 14 residues long. CDR3 bases: TGTGCCAGCAGCCCCCGGGACAGAGCCTACGAGCAGTACTTC. It yields the protein CASSPRDRAYEQYF. Combining the CDR3 with reference TRBV7-9 and TRBJ2-7 gives the whole variable domain DTGVSQNPRHKITKRGQNVTFRCDPISEHNRLYWYRQTLGQGPEFLTYFQNEAQLEKSRLLSDRFSAERPKGSFSTLEIQRTEQGDSAMYLCASSPRDRAYEQYFGPGTRLTVT.

The genes are TRBV9 and TRBJ2-7, with D uncertain. CDR1 and CDR2 (germline): SGDLS, YYNGEE. Trimming stripped 3 bases from V and 1 base from J, with 8 bases between. The CDR3 sequence is 13 residues long. CDR3 DNA: TGTGCCAGCAGCGCCGACTGGTCCTACGAGCAGTACTTC. Protein sequence: CASSADWSYEQYF. The variable domain in full, with the rest retrieved from reference TRBV9 and TRBJ2-7, is DSGVTQTPKHLITATGQRVTLRCSPRSGDLSVYWYQQSLDQGLQFLIQYYNGEERAKGNILERFSAQQFPDLHSELNLSSLELGDSALYFCASSADWSYEQYFGPGTRLTVT.

The V gene is TRBV15, the J gene TRBJ2-7, with 9 nucleotides matching TRBD2. The CDR3 contains 19 residues. CDR1 and CDR2 (germline): LNHNV, YYDKDF (reference sequence). The V gene end was trimmed by 8 bases and the J gene end by 1 base; junction bases not matched to a gene: 21. Here the CDR3 DNA reads TGTGCCACCCACTCCTACAGGGAGTTTGAGCGGGAGGCTTCCTACGAGCAGTACTTC. This translates into CATHSYREFEREASYEQYF.

The chain carries TRBV15 and TRBJ1-4; no definite D call. V was shortened by 3 bases and J by 2 bases, with 10 bases between the two germline ends. From germline, CDR1 is LNHNV and CDR2 YYDKDF (reference sequence). The CDR3 totals 15 residues. The CDR3, as DNA: TGTGCCACCAGCAGGGCCGGAGGGACTAATGAAAAACTGTTTTTT. It is translated as CATSRAGGTNEKLFF.

This chain links TRBV2 with TRBJ1-5; D possibly corresponds to TRBD1 (6 bases). Trimming stripped 4 bases from V and 6 bases from J, with 13 bases between. The germline gives CDR1 SNHLY, CDR2 FYNNEI. This CDR3 is built from 14 residues. CDR3 region: CASSGRGGGQPQHF. In nucleotides, the CDR3 is TGTGCCAGCAGTGGCAGGGGAGGGGGTCAGCCCCAGCATTTT.

In its sample, this clone was seen once. The rearrangement links TRBV12-2 to TRBJ2-7; the DNA was not used to check the table's D call, TRBD2. TRBV12-2 has pseudogene status. This CDR3 is 16 amino acids long. CDR3 sequence (DNA): TGTGCAAGTCGCTACCGTGCCGGGAGAATCCTCTACGAGCAGTACTTC. It encodes CASRYRAGRILYEQYF.

The chain employs TRBV11-3 and TRBJ1-6; possible D gene TRBD1, 5 bases. Trimming removed 6 bases from V and 5 bases from J, with 11 bases in between. The CDR3 covers 14 residues. Germline-derived CDR1 and CDR2 are SGHNT and YENEEA. DNA for the CDR3: TGTGCCAGCAGGCGGGGGTTGAATAATTCACCCCTCCACTTT. Its protein is CASRRGLNNSPLHF.

The chain has TRBV7-9 and TRBJ1-3; 11 positions agree with TRBD1. Trimming cost V 5 bases and J 4 bases; bases outside gene matches: 7. Germline V gene data show CDR1 as SEHNR and CDR2 as FQNEAQ (reference sequence). The CDR3 is made up of 16 amino acids. This CDR3 is CASSAGQGAGGNTIYF. CDR3 in DNA: TGTGCCAGCAGCGCCGGACAGGGGGCCGGAGGAAACACCATATATTTT. Drawing the rest from reference TRBV7-9 and TRBJ1-3, the complete variable domain is DTGVSQNPRHKITKRGQNVTFRCDPISEHNRLYWYRQTLGQGPEFLTYFQNEAQLEKSRLLSDRFSAERPKGSFSTLEIQRTEQGDSAMYLCASSAGQGAGGNTIYFGEGSWLTVV.

This chain links TRBV4-3 with TRBJ2-3; D is unresolved. The CDR3 loop spans 14 amino acids. V was shortened by 1 base and J by 4 bases, with 9 bases between the two germline ends. In germline, CDR1 is LGHNA, CDR2 YSLEER. CDR3 in amino acids: CASSQGVLADTQYF. For the CDR3, the DNA is TGCGCCAGCAGCCAAGGAGTTTTGGCAGATACGCAGTATTTT.

This chain uses TRBV15 with TRBJ2-7, with a possible D match to TRBD2 (6 bases). V lost 5 bases, J lost 1 base, and 18 bases lay in between. The CDR3 covers 16 residues. CDR1 is LNHNV, CDR2 YYDKDF, per germline (reference sequence). The CDR3 DNA sequence: TGTGCCACCAGCCCCTCCGGGGGTTTTAGGTCCTACGAGCAGTACTTC. Translation: CATSPSGGFRSYEQYF.